This T cell receptor (beta chain) was sequenced during a study of shared clonotypes between healthy human individuals. It was CD45RO-negative cells, positively selected for CCR7, that made up naive CD8 cells, with terminally differentiated effector memory CD45RA+ cells excluded. TCRdb's table, derived via immunoSEQ multiplex PCR, lists solely in-frame clones and lacks some. The table lists 1.5 million to 2.5 million clones, about 94% of them singletons. Comment on this clone: The same CDR3 also results from other DNA sequences found in this sample.

With V trimmed by 2 bases and J by 3 bases, 3 bases remained unmatched. The CDR3 contains 14 residues. Germline V gene lookup returns CDR1 SEHNR and CDR2 FQNEAQ (reference sequence). The rearrangement links TRBV7-9 to TRBJ2-5; 7 positions agree with TRBD1. This TCR was recovered from a man younger than 35 in good health. Sequencing was performed on naive CD8+ T cells sorted from blood. For the CDR3, the DNA is TGTGCCAGCAGCTTATCTACAGGGGAAGAGACCCAGTACTTC. The encoded protein is CASSLSTGEETQYF.